This T cell receptor (beta chain) was captured by sequencing in a study of blood T cell repertoires in COVID-19. The wider study: Acute and convalescent COVID-19 specimens originated in the United States, Italy and Spain. Sources were T cells, B-cell-depleted T cells, or PBMCs; the material itself was cDNA or gDNA.

Losses at the gene ends were 4 bases for V and 7 bases for J; bases not matched to a gene: 4. The CDR3 contains 14 residues. CDR1 is LGHDT, CDR2 YNNKEL, per germline (reference sequence). In the source study's methods: Researchers report that nucleated cell counts were estimated from reference gene primer amplification. Some clones are missing from TCRdb's copy, which holds only in-frame ones; the method was immunoSEQ multiplex PCR. The V and J calls and clone size were taken over from that table, and D and trimming were inferred from the DNA. This table holds hundreds of thousands of clones, 65% to 90% found once. This clone was observed once. A Seattle source enrolled patients during active infection and followed them longitudinally.

The chain joins TRBV3-1 (or the pseudogene TRBV3-2) to TRBJ2-4; 10 bases map to TRBD2. This receptor was obtained from a man aged 50 or older with COVID-19, enrolled during active disease. The sequenced sample consisted of peripheral blood. The CDR3 DNA reads TGTGCCAGCAGCCTAGCGGGGGGCGGGAACATTCAGTACTTC. This translates into CASSLAGGGNIQYF.